This record concerns one TCR beta chain sequence. Antigen unknown. Both 60 Vbeta primers and 13 Jbeta primers went into the PCR. In the study's own analysis: As a later analysis found, there were approximately 80 million unique TCR beta chains, of which approximately 10 million were shared. Method: immunoSEQ multiplex PCR; TCRdb's copy keeps in-frame clones and lacks some. V and J calls and clone size are given by that table; D and trimming were obtained from the DNA. The sample carries approximately 190,000 clones, over 70% recorded once. These data are taken from a study of cytomegalovirus exposure and HLA in healthy donors. The ends were cut back, 3 bases at V and 4 bases at J, with 9 bases in the middle. Germline-derived CDR1 and CDR2 are SGHNT and YENEEA. The CDR3 covers 13 residues. Study-wide findings and caveats: In an earlier analysis, most TCR beta V segments were productive about 87% or about 30% of the time.

The receptor was isolated from a man aged 30 to 39 in good health and CMV-seronegative. The sequencing sample was made of PBMCs. The gene calls are TRBV11-3 and TRBJ1-1, with unresolved D. CDR3 region: CASSFGLGTEAFF. CDR3 DNA sequence: TGTGCCAGCAGCTTTGGACTGGGCACTGAAGCTTTCTTT.